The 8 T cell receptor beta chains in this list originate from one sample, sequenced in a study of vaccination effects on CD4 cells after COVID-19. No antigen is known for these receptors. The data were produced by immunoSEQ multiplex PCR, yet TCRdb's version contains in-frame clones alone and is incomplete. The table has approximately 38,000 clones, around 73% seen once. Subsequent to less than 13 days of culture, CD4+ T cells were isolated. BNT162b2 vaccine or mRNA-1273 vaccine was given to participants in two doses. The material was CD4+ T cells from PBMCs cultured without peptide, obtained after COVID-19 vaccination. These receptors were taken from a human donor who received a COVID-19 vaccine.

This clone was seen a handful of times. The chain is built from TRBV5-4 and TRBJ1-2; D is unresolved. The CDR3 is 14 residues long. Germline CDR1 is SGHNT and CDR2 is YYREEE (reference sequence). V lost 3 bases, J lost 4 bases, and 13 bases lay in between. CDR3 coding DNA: TGTGCCAGCAGCTCCCTCGCAGTCCCCTATGGCTACACCTTC. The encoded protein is CASSSLAVPYGYTF.

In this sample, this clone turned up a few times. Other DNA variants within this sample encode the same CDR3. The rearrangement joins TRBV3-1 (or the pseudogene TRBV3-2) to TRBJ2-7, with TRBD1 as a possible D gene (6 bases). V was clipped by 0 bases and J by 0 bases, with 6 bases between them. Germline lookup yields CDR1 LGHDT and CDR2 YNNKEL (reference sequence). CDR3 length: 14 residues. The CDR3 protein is CASSQEGGSYEQYF. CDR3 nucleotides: TGTGCCAGCAGCCAAGAAGGGGGCTCCTACGAGCAGTACTTC.

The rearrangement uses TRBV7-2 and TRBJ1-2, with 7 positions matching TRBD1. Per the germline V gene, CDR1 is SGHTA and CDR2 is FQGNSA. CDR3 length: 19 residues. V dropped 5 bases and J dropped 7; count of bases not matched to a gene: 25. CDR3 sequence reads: CASSPKGRQGLRSDGGYTF. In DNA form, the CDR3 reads TGTGCCAGCAGCCCAAAGGGGAGACAGGGATTGAGGTCGGACGGTGGCTACACCTTC. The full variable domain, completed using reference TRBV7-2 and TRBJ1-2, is GAGVSQSPSNKVTEKGKDVELRCDPISGHTALYWYRQSLGQGLEFLIYFQGNSAPDKSGLPSDRFSAERTGGSVSTLTIQRTQQEDSAVYLCASSPKGRQGLRSDGGYTFGSGTRLTVV.

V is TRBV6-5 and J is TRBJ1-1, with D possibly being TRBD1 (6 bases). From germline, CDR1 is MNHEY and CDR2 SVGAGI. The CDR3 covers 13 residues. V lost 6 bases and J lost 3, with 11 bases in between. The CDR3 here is CASSRGQDTEAFF. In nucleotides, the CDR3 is TGTGCCAGCAGCAGGGGTCAGGACACTGAAGCTTTCTTT.

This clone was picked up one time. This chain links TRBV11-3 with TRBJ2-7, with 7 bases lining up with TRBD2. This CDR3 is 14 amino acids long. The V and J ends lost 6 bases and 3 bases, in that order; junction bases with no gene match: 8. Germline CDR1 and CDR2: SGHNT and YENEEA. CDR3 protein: CASSDGGSRYEQYF. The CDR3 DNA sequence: TGTGCCAGCAGTGACGGCGGGAGTCGCTACGAGCAGTACTTC.

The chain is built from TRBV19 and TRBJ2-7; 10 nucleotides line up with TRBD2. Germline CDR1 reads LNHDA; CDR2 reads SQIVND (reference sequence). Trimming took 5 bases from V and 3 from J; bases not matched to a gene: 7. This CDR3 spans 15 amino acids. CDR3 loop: CASSPGTSVFYEQYF. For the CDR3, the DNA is TGTGCCAGTAGTCCCGGGACTAGCGTGTTCTACGAGCAGTACTTC.

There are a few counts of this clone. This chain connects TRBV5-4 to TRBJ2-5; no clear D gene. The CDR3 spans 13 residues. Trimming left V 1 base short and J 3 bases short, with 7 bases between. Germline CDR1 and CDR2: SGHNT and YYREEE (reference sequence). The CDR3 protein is CASSLKSEETQYF. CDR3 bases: TGTGCCAGCAGCTTGAAGTCAGAAGAGACCCAGTACTTC.

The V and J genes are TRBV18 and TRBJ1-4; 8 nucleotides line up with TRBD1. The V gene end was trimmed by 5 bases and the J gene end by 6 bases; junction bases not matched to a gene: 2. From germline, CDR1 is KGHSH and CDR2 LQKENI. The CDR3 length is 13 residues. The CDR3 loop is CASSSQGDEKLFF. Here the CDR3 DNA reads TGTGCCAGCTCATCACAGGGGGATGAAAAACTGTTTTTT. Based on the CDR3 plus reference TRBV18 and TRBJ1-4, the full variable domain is NAGVMQNPRHLVRRRGQEARLRCSPMKGHSHVYWYRQLPEEGLKFMVYLQKENIIDESGMPKERFSAEFPKEGPSILRIQQVVRGDSAAYFCASSSQGDEKLFFGSGTQLSVL.